Below, 20 T cell receptor beta chains from the same sample are listed, as sequenced in a study of CD8 T cells in Susac syndrome. The RNA, about 0.5 to 1 ug, was put through reverse transcription using random hexamers. TCRdb reprocessed the immunoSEQ multiplex PCR reads with MiXCR, giving one entry per CDR3 protein. The sample gives more than 65,000 distinct CDR3 sequences, approximately 95% of which show up once; approximately 0.48% is in the top ten. The source material was CD8+ T cells from PBMCs. These TCRs come from a human donor with Susac syndrome.

The table lists this clonotype with a count of one. The chain carries TRBV29-1 and TRBJ1-2, with 8 bases matching TRBD1. The germline V gene encodes CDR1 SQVTM and CDR2 ANQGSEA. CDR3 length: 14 residues. The J segment lost 7 bases and the V segment lost 0 bases, leaving 7 bases of the junction unmatched. Here the CDR3 DNA reads TGCAGCGTTGAAGATCCTACAGGGGGAAGTGGCTACACCTTC. This translates into CSVEDPTGGSGYTF.

The chain recombines TRBV6-2 or TRBV6-3 with TRBJ2-2; D ambiguous. The germline V gene has CDR1 MNHEY and CDR2 SVGEGT. Trimming shortened V by 4 bases and J by 6 bases, and 6 bases separated the two germline ends. This CDR3 has 12 amino acids. CDR3 bases: TGTGCCAGCAGTTTATACCCCGGGGAGCTGTTTTTT. Its protein product is CASSLYPGELFF.

The rearrangement links TRBV6-4 to TRBJ2-1; TRBD1 matches at 11 bases. This CDR3 is built from 14 residues. Looked up from germline, CDR1 is MRHNA and CDR2 is SNTAGT. Trimming at V came to 2 bases and at J to 6 bases, leaving 0 bases not matched to a gene. The CDR3 loop is CASSDGTGGNEQFF. CDR3 in DNA: TGTGCCAGCAGTGACGGGACAGGGGGCAATGAGCAGTTCTTC.

This chain connects TRBV5-1 to TRBJ1-1; D not certain. The CDR3 is 11 amino acids. Trimming took 3 bases from V and 6 from J, leaving 6 bases between them. From germline, CDR1 is SGHRS and CDR2 YFSETQ. The CDR3 DNA follows: TGCGCCAGCAGCTCGAGCCCTGAAGCTTTCTTT. The encoded protein is CASSSSPEAFF.

The rearrangement joins TRBV20-1 to TRBJ2-1; D remains ambiguous. The V end was cut by 6 bases, the J end by 1 base, with 13 bases between. The CDR3 extends over 14 amino acids. CDR1 DFQATT and CDR2 SNEGSKA come from the germline V gene (reference sequence). The CDR3 nucleotides are TGCAGTGCGCATCATGAGGTTTCCTACAATGAGCAGTTCTTC. Translated: CSAHHEVSYNEQFF.

The V call is TRBV6-6, the J call TRBJ2-7; D unresolved. The V gene lost 0 bases and the J gene lost 2 bases, with 11 bases spanning the gap. The CDR3 has 15 residues. CDR1 is MNHNY and CDR2 is SVGAGI in the germline V gene (reference sequence). CDR3 in DNA: TGTGCCAGCAGTTACTCCCAAAGTTCCCCCTACGAGCAGTACTTC. Translating it yields CASSYSQSSPYEQYF.

The CDR3 nucleotides are TGTGCCAGCAGCCGGGGACAGGGACCCTTCAATGAGCAGTTCTTC. It codes for CASSRGQGPFNEQFF. This chain joins TRBV27 and TRBJ2-1; 9 bases map to TRBD1. Germline CDR1 reads MNHEY; CDR2 reads SMNVEV (reference sequence). V shed 6 bases and J 6 bases; nucleotides not matched to a gene: 9. This CDR3 has 15 residues.

J is TRBJ2-1 and V is TRBV6-4; D is uncertain. With 3 bases removed from V and 7 bases from J, the gap between germline ends came to 10 bases. Germline lookup yields CDR1 MRHNA and CDR2 SNTAGT. The CDR3 has 13 residues. In nucleotides, the CDR3 is TGTGCCAGCAGTGAGTCGACTCGTAATGAGCAGTTCTTC. This codes for CASSESTRNEQFF.

The V and J genes are TRBV11-2 and TRBJ2-3; unclear D gene. Per the germline V gene, CDR1 is SGHAT and CDR2 is FQNNGV. Trimming pared 6 bases from V and 2 bases from J, leaving 9 bases between. The CDR3 sequence is 13 residues long. This CDR3 reads CASSHDFTDTQYF. For the CDR3, the DNA is TGTGCCAGCAGTCACGATTTCACAGATACGCAGTATTTT.

The rearrangement joins TRBV6-5 to TRBJ2-3; 8 bases align to TRBD2. The CDR3 is 14 amino acids. V gave up 5 bases and J gave up 3 bases; unmatched junction bases: 4. Germline lookup yields CDR1 MNHEY and CDR2 SVGAGI. This chain's CDR3 is CASSASSGTDTQYF. CDR3 bases: TGTGCCAGCAGTGCCTCTAGCGGGACAGATACGCAGTATTTT.

The V gene is TRBV20-1, the J gene TRBJ2-7; D unresolved. CDR3 length: 13 amino acids. Trimming shortened V by 2 bases and J by 2 bases, and 10 bases separated the two germline ends. Germline CDR1 DFQATT, CDR2 SNEGSKA (reference sequence). The chain's CDR3 is CSARSPSAYEQYF. The CDR3 DNA sequence: TGCAGTGCTAGATCTCCGAGCGCCTACGAGCAGTACTTC.

The J gene is TRBJ2-7, the V gene TRBV7-8; weak D call: TRBD1 (5 bases). CDR1 is SGHVS and CDR2 is FQNEAQ in the germline V gene. V lost 0 bases, J lost 5 bases, and 17 bases lay in between. This CDR3 is 16 amino acids long. The CDR3 protein is CASSLAPSGPYHEQYF. CDR3 bases: TGTGCCAGCAGCTTAGCGCCCTCAGGGCCCTACCACGAGCAGTACTTC.

The rearrangement links TRBV7-2 to TRBJ2-3; D is perhaps TRBD2 (5 bases). V lost 2 bases to trimming and J lost 5 bases, with 14 bases between them. The germline gives CDR1 SGHTA, CDR2 FQGNSA. This CDR3 is built from 15 residues. The CDR3 DNA reads as TGTGCCAGCAGCTTATTTGAGGGAGAGGTAGATACGCAGTATTTT. As protein: CASSLFEGEVDTQYF.

This chain links TRBV29-1 with TRBJ1-2; D is ambiguous. Per the germline V gene, CDR1 is SQVTM and CDR2 is ANQGSEA. Trimming shortened V by 1 base and J by 2 bases, and 14 bases separated the two germline ends. This CDR3 is 15 amino acids long. CDR3 region: CSVEGVVRRNYGYTF. DNA for the CDR3: TGCAGCGTTGAAGGTGTTGTCAGGAGAAACTATGGCTACACCTTC.

Here the CDR3 reads CASTGGREQYF. CDR3 nucleotide sequence: TGTGCCAGCACGGGAGGACGAGAGCAGTACTTC. The chain links TRBV7-9 to TRBJ2-7, with 7 bases aligning to TRBD2. In germline, CDR1 is SEHNR, CDR2 FQNEAQ (reference sequence). CDR3 length: 11 residues. With 7 bases clipped from V and 7 bases from J, the junction kept 4 bases outside the gene matches.

The J gene is TRBJ2-7, the V gene TRBV5-1; D gene uncertain. Trimming left V 0 bases short and J 0 bases short, with 10 bases between. Germline loops: CDR1 SGHRS, CDR2 YFSETQ. The CDR3 has 15 amino acids. CDR3 in amino acids: CASSLEPNLSYEQYF. In DNA form, the CDR3 reads TGCGCCAGCAGCTTGGAGCCGAACCTCTCCTACGAGCAGTACTTC. Combining the CDR3 with reference TRBV5-1 and TRBJ2-7 gives the whole variable domain KAGVTQTPRYLIKTRGQQVTLSCSPISGHRSVSWYQQTPGQGLQFLFEYFSETQRNKGNFPGRFSGRQFSNSRSEMNVSTLELGDSALYLCASSLEPNLSYEQYFGPGTRLTVT.

The chain combines TRBV12-3 or TRBV12-4 with TRBJ2-7, with no clear D. This CDR3 has 11 amino acids. Deletions cut 8 bases from V and 0 bases from J, with 5 bases between. The DNA of the CDR3 is TGTGCCAGCGGGTCCTCCTACGAGCAGTACTTC. As protein: CASGSSYEQYF.

V is TRBV12-3 or TRBV12-4 and J is TRBJ2-2; no clear D gene. This CDR3 comprises 12 residues. V lost 2 bases and J 6 bases, leaving 4 bases between the germline ends. CDR3 nucleotide sequence: TGTGCCAGCAGTTTAAATCCCGGGGAGCTGTTTTTT. It translates to CASSLNPGELFF.

V and J are TRBV29-1 and TRBJ1-1, with D perhaps matching TRBD1 (5 bases). This CDR3 region has 19 residues. Trimming pared 7 bases from V and 2 bases from J, leaving 32 bases between. Germline loops: CDR1 SQVTM, CDR2 ANQGSEA. The CDR3 DNA reads TGCAGCGGTGGGGGTAATCCGGACCTCCAAGCGGGGCCCAACACTGAAGCTTTCTTT. Translation: CSGGGNPDLQAGPNTEAFF.

This chain links TRBV7-2 with TRBJ2-1, with 9 bases aligning to TRBD1. CDR3 length: 16 amino acids. Germline CDR1 is SGHTA and CDR2 is FQGNSA. V shed 5 bases, J shed 7 bases, and the junction held 12 bases outside the gene matches. CDR3 amino acids: CASSREPGQGINEQFF. In nucleotides, the CDR3 is TGTGCCAGCAGCCGGGAACCGGGACAGGGAATAAATGAGCAGTTCTTC.